Listed below are T cell receptor beta chains from one sample, sequenced in a study of OX40 agonist ivuxolimab in advanced cancers. The protocol was immunoSEQ multiplex PCR, while the TCRdb copy is restricted to in-frame clones and leaves out a portion. The sample carries around 38,000 clones, roughly 82% recorded once. Material: CD4+ or CD8+ T cells sorted from blood, obtained in a trial of the OX40 agonist ivuxolimab. The receptor source for this set is an adult with an advanced solid tumor such as melanoma, head and neck, liver or kidney cancer. Both conserved end residues are part of each CDR3. Each record gives: clone size, J gene, V gene, D gene, CDR3 protein, CDR3 DNA. D genes are given only for firm matches. For some rows the clone size is stated as once, few or many, or as a class when expanded; others skip it.

- | TRBJ1-2 | TRBV7-2 | TRBD1 | CASSSFRDSLSNGYTF | TGTGCCAGCAGCTCTTTCCGGGACAGTTTAAGCAACGGCTACACCTTC
- | TRBJ2-3 | TRBV5-1 | - | CASSLESGASTDTQYF | TGCGCCAGCAGCTTGGAGTCCGGTGCTAGCACAGATACGCAGTATTTT
- | TRBJ2-3 | TRBV5-8 | TRBD2 | CASSLAPGGTDTQYF | TGTGCCAGCAGCTTGGCACCGGGGGGTACAGATACGCAGTATTTT
- | TRBJ2-1 | TRBV19 | TRBD2 | CASRPFKREGNEQFF | TGTGCCAGTAGACCGTTTAAGCGGGAGGGGAATGAGCAGTTCTTC
- | TRBJ1-3 | TRBV6-1 | - | CASRWNSGNTIYF | TGTGCCAGCAGGTGGAACTCTGGAAACACCATATATTTT
- | TRBJ2-7 | TRBV5-5 | TRBD1 | CASSGLTGGYEQYF | TGTGCCAGCAGCGGGCTGACAGGGGGCTACGAGCAGTACTTC
few | TRBJ2-7 | TRBV5-1 | TRBD1 | CASSPLGQGWDEQYF | TGCGCCAGCAGCCCGTTGGGACAGGGGTGGGACGAGCAGTACTTC
- | TRBJ2-5 | TRBV7-8 | TRBD1 | CASSLAGTGGETQYF | TGTGCCAGCAGCTTAGCCGGGACAGGGGGAGAGACCCAGTACTTC
- | TRBJ2-1 | TRBV4-3 | - | CASSQESTSSYNEQFF | TGCGCCAGCAGCCAAGAGTCGACCAGCTCCTACAATGAGCAGTTCTTC
- | TRBJ2-5 | TRBV7-9 | - | CASIRAGETQYF | TGTGCCAGCATCAGAGCGGGAGAGACCCAGTACTTC
few | TRBJ2-7 | TRBV5-1 | - | CASSPTTASYEQYF | TGCGCCAGCAGCCCTACGACAGCGAGCTACGAGCAGTACTTC
- | TRBJ2-1 | TRBV4-1 | TRBD1 | CASSQGTGVYNEQFF | TGCGCCAGCAGCCAGGGGACAGGAGTTTACAATGAGCAGTTCTTC
- | TRBJ2-7 | TRBV27 | TRBD1 | CASSSYRGYEQYF | TGTGCCAGCAGTTCGTACAGGGGTTACGAGCAGTACTTC
few | TRBJ1-4 | TRBV7-6 | - | CASSALPPGSNEKLFF | TGTGCCAGCAGCGCGCTACCTCCGGGGTCTAATGAAAAACTGTTTTTT
- | TRBJ2-7 | TRBV28 | TRBD2 | CASSLFTSGRGNEQYF | TGTGCCAGCAGTTTATTCACTAGCGGGAGAGGAAACGAGCAGTACTTC
- | TRBJ1-3 | TRBV4-2 | - | CASSQEPEGAGNTIYF | TGTGCCAGCAGCCAAGAGCCGGAAGGAGCAGGAAACACCATATATTTT
- | TRBJ2-7 | TRBV2 | - | CASRFADDAYEQYF | TGTGCCAGCAGGTTCGCAGACGATGCTTACGAGCAGTACTTC
- | TRBJ2-5 | TRBV27 | - | CASSFGPQETQYF | TGTGCCAGCAGTTTTGGCCCCCAAGAGACCCAGTACTTC
- | TRBJ1-2 | TRBV6-5 | - | CASSPRQANYGYTF | TGTGCCAGCAGTCCCCGACAAGCCAACTATGGCTACACCTTC
- | TRBJ2-2 | TRBV5-4 | TRBD1 | CASSGIRQGAGELFF | TGTGCCAGCAGCGGAATTCGACAGGGCGCCGGGGAGCTGTTTTTT
- | TRBJ2-2 | TRBV5-1 | TRBD2 | CASSQGLGVGELFF | TGCGCCAGCAGCCAGGGACTAGGGGTCGGGGAGCTGTTTTTT
- | TRBJ2-7 | TRBV10-2 | TRBD1 | CASSLPGTGVEEQYF | TGCGCCAGCAGTCTACCCGGGACAGGGGTCGAGGAGCAGTACTTC
- | TRBJ2-1 | TRBV14 | TRBD2 | CASSPLAGGYNEQFF | TGTGCCAGCAGCCCCCTAGCGGGAGGTTACAATGAGCAGTTCTTC
- | TRBJ1-1 | TRBV27 | - | CASSLNSQTEAFF | TGTGCCAGCAGTTTAAACTCCCAAACTGAAGCTTTCTTT
- | TRBJ2-3 | TRBV5-1 | - | CASSSRIRGKEVDTQYF | TGCGCCAGCAGCTCCCGTATAAGGGGCAAGGAGGTAGATACGCAGTATTTT
- | TRBJ1-5 | TRBV5-4 | - | CASSFLSGGNQPQHF | TGTGCCAGCAGCTTTCTATCGGGGGGCAATCAGCCCCAGCATTTT
- | TRBJ2-7 | TRBV30 | TRBD2 | CAWSRGLAYEQYF | TGTGCCTGGAGTCGGGGACTAGCCTACGAGCAGTACTTC
- | TRBJ2-6 | TRBV6-1 | - | CASSVRQSGANVLTF | TGTGCCAGCAGTGTCCGACAGTCTGGGGCCAACGTCCTGACTTTC